Shown below are 24 T cell receptor beta chains from a single sample sequenced in a study of T-cell memory formation after mild COVID-19. MiXCR was run by TCRdb on the 5' RACE reads, yielding one entry per CDR3 protein. The sample gives 470,000 or so distinct CDR3 sequences, around 19% of which show up once; 7.5% to 10% is in the top ten. Sequencing was performed on PBMCs or a T cell subset sorted from them (not recorded which). All receptors derive from an adult woman who had mild COVID-19 (a few samples of this study predate the infection). Cell type and time point are not known.

The V call is TRBV12-3 or TRBV12-4, the J call TRBJ2-6; perhaps TRBD2 as D (6 bases). The V end was cut by 2 bases, the J end by 4 bases, with 12 bases between. The CDR3 is 16 residues long. The CDR3 loop is CASSLWRGSGANVLTF. The CDR3 DNA reads as TGTGCCAGCAGTTTATGGAGGGGATCGGGGGCCAACGTCCTGACTTTC.

In its sample, this clonotype was seen a few times. The V and J genes are TRBV19 and TRBJ2-4; D remains unclear. Trimming pared 5 bases from V and 8 bases from J, leaving 22 bases between. CDR1 and CDR2 from the germline V gene are LNHDA and SQIVND (reference sequence). This CDR3 is 16 amino acids long. The CDR3 DNA reads TGTGCCAGTAGTCCACTTCTCCCGGGTCCTGAATACATTCAGTACTTC. Residues: CASSPLLPGPEYIQYF.

This clonotype was recorded once. This chain joins TRBV3-1 and TRBJ2-2; possibly TRBD1 for D (6 bases). The CDR3 is 15 amino acids. The V gene lost 5 bases and the J gene lost 8 bases, with 18 bases spanning the gap. CDR1 is LGHDT and CDR2 is YNNKEL in the germline V gene (reference sequence). CDR3 DNA: TGTGCCAGCAGCTCGACGACAGGCCAACTGGGGGAGCTGTTTTTT. It specifies CASSSTTGQLGELFF. The full variable domain, in which reference TRBV3-1 and TRBJ2-2 provide the parts outside the CDR3, is DTAVSQTPKYLVTQMGNDKSIKCEQNLGHDTMYWYKQDSKKFLKIMFSYNNKELIINETVPNRFSPKSPDKAHLNLHINSLELGDSAVYFCASSSTTGQLGELFFGEGSRLTVL.

J is TRBJ1-2 and V is TRBV5-5; D call uncertain. V lost 2 bases, J lost 8 bases, and 16 bases lay in between. Per the germline V gene, CDR1 is SGHKS and CDR2 is YYEKEE (reference sequence). The CDR3 has 14 amino acids. In nucleotides, the CDR3 is TGTGCCAGCAGCTTTCCTGCCGGAAGGTTAGGCTACACCTTC. Translated: CASSFPAGRLGYTF.

The chain employs TRBV9 and TRBJ2-7, with D uncertain. The V gene's germline CDR1 is SGDLS and CDR2 YYNGEE. Trimming removed 7 bases from V and 0 bases from J, with 14 bases in between. CDR3 length: 14 residues. This CDR3 reads CASGMTENSYEQYF. The CDR3 bases are TGTGCCAGCGGGATGACCGAAAACTCCTACGAGCAGTACTTC.

This clonotype has a handful of counts. This chain joins TRBV25-1 and TRBJ1-4; 10 bases are a match to TRBD1. Germline lookup yields CDR1 MGHDK and CDR2 SYGVNS. With 1 base clipped from V and 5 bases from J, the junction kept 7 bases outside the gene matches. The CDR3 is 17 amino acids. The CDR3 region is CASSESVSGQGNEKLFF. The CDR3 DNA reads as TGTGCCAGCAGTGAATCAGTTTCGGGACAGGGGAATGAAAAACTGTTTTTT.

This CDR3 reads CATSDLRGRYNEQFF. The CDR3 nucleotides read TGTGCCACCAGTGATTTGCGGGGACGCTACAATGAGCAGTTCTTC. The chain joins TRBV24-1 to TRBJ2-1; D is possibly TRBD1 or TRBD2 (5 bases each). This CDR3 is 15 amino acids long. The V end lost 0 bases, the J end lost 3 bases, and 8 bases lay between the germline ends. Germline V gene lookup returns CDR1 KGHDR and CDR2 SFDVKD.

The genes are TRBV12-3 or TRBV12-4 and TRBJ2-1; the match to TRBD1 covers 7 bases. V was pared by 5 bases and J by 9 bases, with 4 bases of the junction left unmatched. The CDR3 spans 12 residues. CDR3 residues: CASSTQGIEQFF. The CDR3 DNA sequence: TGTGCCAGCAGTACACAGGGGATTGAGCAGTTCTTC.

The rearrangement joins TRBV27 to TRBJ2-1; D is perhaps TRBD1 (5 bases). Trimming shortened V by 6 bases and J by 14 bases, and 11 bases separated the two germline ends. Germline CDR1 MNHEY, CDR2 SMNVEV (reference sequence). This CDR3 has 10 residues. Here the CDR3 reads CASSQGKKFF. CDR3 sequence (DNA): TGTGCCAGCAGCCAGGGCAAGAAGTTCTTC.

This clonotype has only a few counts. The chain links TRBV6-1 to TRBJ1-1; the D gene is possibly TRBD1 (5 bases). Germline-derived CDR1 and CDR2 are MNHNS and SASEGT. The CDR3 contains 12 residues. V lost 6 bases and J 6 bases, leaving 11 bases between the germline ends. The CDR3 DNA reads TGTGCCAGCAGACTCAGGGTGGCTGAAGCTTTCTTT. Residues: CASRLRVAEAFF.

This clonotype was found a few times. This rearrangement joins TRBV7-9 to TRBJ1-1; D call uncertain. V lost 4 bases to trimming and J lost 3 bases, with 9 bases between them. The CDR3 contains 13 residues. Germline V gene sequence: CDR1 SEHNR, CDR2 FQNEAQ (reference sequence). The CDR3 nucleotides read TGTGCCAGCAGCTACCCTCCCTACACTGAAGCTTTCTTT. Translation: CASSYPPYTEAFF.

A few counts support this clonotype. The V and J genes are TRBV6-5 and TRBJ2-7; 7 nucleotides match TRBD1. The CDR3 consists of 14 residues. J gave up 3 bases and V 5 bases, and 7 bases lay outside the gene matches. CDR1 is MNHEY and CDR2 is SVGAGI in the germline V gene. CDR3 region: CASSQTGRYYEQYF. CDR3 DNA sequence: TGTGCCAGCAGTCAGACAGGGCGGTACTACGAGCAGTACTTC.

This clonotype was seen ten or more times. V usage is TRBV4-1 and J usage is TRBJ2-3, with unresolved D. Trimming took 2 bases from V and 5 from J, leaving 17 bases between them. This CDR3 spans 16 amino acids. Germline loops: CDR1 MGHRA, CDR2 YSYEKL. CDR3 DNA sequence: TGCGCCAGCAGCCAAACCATCCCGTCGTGGGGAGATACGCAGTATTTT. Its translation: CASSQTIPSWGDTQYF.

This clonotype occurred a few times. The rearrangement uses TRBV4-1 and TRBJ2-3, with 11 bases identical to TRBD1. Germline loops: CDR1 MGHRA, CDR2 YSYEKL. The CDR3 is made up of 16 amino acids. J lost 4 bases, V lost 6 bases, and 9 bases had no gene match. The CDR3: CASRRGTGGNADTQYF. CDR3 bases: TGCGCCAGCAGGCGCGGGACAGGGGGAAACGCAGATACGCAGTATTTT.

The chain couples TRBV20-1 to TRBJ1-3; 9 nucleotides match TRBD1. The CDR3 is 14 amino acids. The germline V gene has CDR1 DFQATT and CDR2 SNEGSKA (reference sequence). Trimming removed 1 base from V and 2 bases from J; junction bases left unmatched: 0. CDR3 bases: TGCAGTGCTAGAGGACAGGGGGCTGGAAACACCATATATTTT. This sequence encodes CSARGQGAGNTIYF.

This clonotype has more than one count but fewer than ten. V gene TRBV5-1 combines with J gene TRBJ1-2; D gene unclear. The germline gives CDR1 SGHRS, CDR2 YFSETQ. Trimming took off 3 bases at V and 3 bases at J, with 12 bases between the two ends. This CDR3 has 14 amino acids. DNA for the CDR3: TGCGCCAGCAGCTCCCGGGAACCTCACTATGGCTACACCTTC. Translated, it gives CASSSREPHYGYTF.

This sequence joins TRBV7-9 and TRBJ2-5; TRBD2 matches 11 bases. Germline CDR1 is SEHNR and CDR2 is FQNEAQ (reference sequence). The CDR3 is 14 residues long. Trimming cost V 8 bases and J 3 bases; bases outside gene matches: 5. CDR3 sequence: CASLAGGPKETQYF. The DNA of the CDR3 is TGTGCCAGCTTAGCGGGAGGGCCGAAAGAGACCCAGTACTTC.

This clonotype was observed a few times. This chain uses TRBV3-1 with TRBJ2-7; D may be TRBD1 (6 bases). CDR1 and CDR2 from the germline V gene are LGHDT and YNNKEL (reference sequence). The CDR3 is 16 amino acids. V lost 4 bases and J lost 0, with 16 bases in between. The CDR3 DNA reads as TGTGCCAGCAGCCTCCAGATCGGACAGAACTCCTACGAGCAGTACTTC. This codes for CASSLQIGQNSYEQYF.

This CDR3 reads CRYGLPTEQYF. In DNA form, the CDR3 reads TGCAGATACGGACTGCCCACGGAGCAGTACTTC. This chain joins TRBV20-1 and TRBJ2-7, with D tentatively TRBD2 (5 bases). The germline V gene encodes CDR1 DFQATT and CDR2 SNEGSKA (reference sequence). The CDR3 runs to 11 residues.

The genes are TRBV12-3 or TRBV12-4 and TRBJ2-3; D is possibly TRBD2 (6 bases). V was clipped by 3 bases and J by 6 bases, with 10 bases between them. CDR3 size: 13 residues. CDR3 in DNA: TGTGCCAGCAGTTTGGTGGAGGGGGATACGCAGTATTTT. The encoded protein is CASSLVEGDTQYF.

This clonotype was seen a handful of times. DNA of the CDR3: TGTGCCAGCAGTGATGGGACAGAAACGCCCTACGAGCAGTACTTC. Its translation: CASSDGTETPYEQYF. The chain recombines TRBV6-1 with TRBJ2-7; the match to TRBD1 covers 7 bases. Germline trimming cut 3 bases from V and 2 bases from J; bases unmatched to any gene: 7. Germline CDR1 reads MNHNS; CDR2 reads SASEGT. This CDR3 is 15 amino acids long.

The chain joins TRBV5-5 to TRBJ1-3; no firm D call. Trimming removed 0 bases at V and 0 bases at J, with 13 bases between. The CDR3 sequence is 17 residues long. CDR1 and CDR2 from the germline V gene are SGHKS and YYEKEE (reference sequence). DNA for the CDR3: TGTGCCAGCAGCTTGGAAGTCGGCCGTTCCTCTGGAAACACCATATATTTT. Residues: CASSLEVGRSSGNTIYF.

The gene calls are TRBV4-1 and TRBJ2-5, with D hard to call. CDR1 MGHRA and CDR2 YSYEKL come from the germline V gene. The CDR3 spans 16 residues. Trimming stripped 4 bases from V and 2 bases from J, with 17 bases between. The CDR3: CASSRSVQDLQETQYF. The CDR3, as DNA: TGCGCCAGCAGCCGATCTGTACAAGACCTTCAAGAGACCCAGTACTTC.

This clonotype was seen many times. CDR3 nucleotide sequence: TGTGCCACCAATCGGGACAGGGACGAGCAGTACTTC. Translated, it gives CATNRDRDEQYF. V gene TRBV10-3 combines with J gene TRBJ2-7; TRBD1 agrees at 9 bases. After removal of 10 bases from V and 5 bases from J, the junction contained 6 bases not matched to a gene. CDR3 length: 12 residues. Germline CDR1 and CDR2: ENHRY and SYGVKD.